This TCR beta chain was documented in a study of blood T cell repertoires in COVID-19. Study-level information: Some COVID-19 samples were acute and others convalescent; all came from the United States, Italy and Spain. T cells, B-cell-depleted T cells, or PBMCs supplied cDNA or gDNA.

Sequencing used immunoSEQ multiplex PCR; TCRdb keeps in-frame clones, though not all of them. The sample shows approximately 74,000 clones, over 80% of them seen only once. The sequenced sample was peripheral blood. The sequence was obtained from a man older than 75 with active or convalescent COVID-19.

The chain's CDR3 is CASSLRASNTGELFF. Written as DNA, the CDR3 is TGTGCCAGCAGTCTGAGGGCCTCGAACACCGGGGAGCTGTTTTTT. This chain joins TRBV6-2 or TRBV6-3 and TRBJ2-2, with D possibly matching TRBD2 (5 bases). Trimming pared 5 bases from V and 0 bases from J, leaving 10 bases between. CDR3 length equals 15 residues. CDR1 and CDR2 (germline): MNHEY, SVGEGT.